This entry lists 26 T cell receptor beta chains sequenced from one sample in a study of blood T cell repertoires in COVID-19. Measured with immunoSEQ multiplex PCR; TCRdb has only the in-frame clones, and not every one. The sample has some 19,000 clones, nearly 90% seen once; the top ten hold 9.5% to 12%. The material sequenced was peripheral blood. Receptors originate from a human donor in a cohort sampled during active COVID-19. The donor label of this sample is uncertain.

Here the CDR3 DNA reads TGTGCCACCCGCTCCGGGGGGAGCTACGAGCAGTACTTC. Translated: CATRSGGSYEQYF. This chain links TRBV27 with TRBJ2-7; 7 bases fit TRBD2. The CDR3 totals 13 residues. V shed 10 bases, J shed 3 bases, and the junction held 9 bases outside the gene matches. Germline V lookup: CDR1 MNHEY, CDR2 SMNVEV (reference sequence).

The V call is TRBV14, the J call TRBJ1-3; no clear D gene. The V end lost 1 base, the J end lost 0 bases, and 13 bases lay between the germline ends. The CDR3 loop spans 17 amino acids. Germline V gene data show CDR1 as SGHDN and CDR2 as FVKESK. CDR3 in DNA: TGTGCCAGCAGCCAAGGCGCGCGGCAGAGCTCTGGAAACACCATATATTTT. As protein: CASSQGARQSSGNTIYF.

V gene TRBV5-6 combines with J gene TRBJ2-1; 9 nucleotides line up with TRBD2. Per germline, CDR1 SGHDT and CDR2 YYEEEE. The CDR3 is 16 amino acids. Unmatched junction bases numbered 5, after V lost 3 bases and J lost 1 base. The CDR3 region is CASSYLSGRSYNEQFF. The CDR3 bases are TGTGCCAGCAGCTACCTTAGCGGGAGATCCTACAATGAGCAGTTCTTC. The full variable domain, with the rest looked up from reference TRBV5-6 and TRBJ2-1, is DAGVTQSPTHLIKTRGQQVTLRCSPKSGHDTVSWYQQALGQGPQFIFQYYEEEERQRGNFPDRFSGHQFPNYSSELNVNALLLGDSALYLCASSYLSGRSYNEQFFGPGTRLTVL.

Details on this clone: A junction end diverges from the germline sequence, so it may reflect a read error. CDR3 amino acids: CASDPPGGDF. The CDR3 nucleotides read TGTGCCAGCGACCCCCCGGGGGGTGATTTC. The J gene is TRBJ1-2, the V gene TRBV19, with TRBD1 as a possible D gene (5 bases). CDR1 is LNHDA, CDR2 SQIVND, per germline (reference sequence). CDR3 length equals 10 residues.

This clone was found once. This chain connects TRBV10-2 to TRBJ2-1; D remains unclear. Germline CDR1 WSHSY, CDR2 SAAADI. V was pared by 6 bases and J by 0 bases, with 15 bases between. CDR3 length: 16 amino acids. CDR3 DNA sequence: TGCGCCAGCAGCGCAAGCCGACTTTCCTCCTACAATGAGCAGTTCTTC. This translates into CASSASRLSSYNEQFF.

The chain carries TRBV11-2 and TRBJ2-1; tentative D call: TRBD1 (6 bases). Trimming removed 5 bases at V and 3 bases at J, with 14 bases between. The CDR3 is made up of 15 amino acids. Germline V gene data show CDR1 as SGHAT and CDR2 as FQNNGV. DNA for the CDR3: TGTGCCAGCAGCCCCGGGCCGGACAGCTACAATGAGCAGTTCTTC. Translated: CASSPGPDSYNEQFF.

The chain is built from TRBV18 and TRBJ1-5; TRBD1 matches 9 bases. Germline CDR1 is KGHSH and CDR2 is LQKENI. CDR3 length: 17 amino acids. After removal of 3 bases from V and 5 bases from J, the junction contained 11 bases not matched to a gene. This CDR3 is CASSPPRRQGVDQPQHF. The CDR3 nucleotides read TGTGCCAGCTCACCTCCCCGGAGACAGGGGGTGGATCAGCCCCAGCATTTT.

The V gene is TRBV29-1, the J gene TRBJ2-1; the match to TRBD1 covers 10 bases. Unmatched junction bases numbered 6, after V lost 7 bases and J lost 6 bases. CDR3 length equals 13 residues. From germline, CDR1 is SQVTM and CDR2 ANQGSEA. The CDR3 nucleotides are TGCAGCGAGGGGACAGGGGACGTCAATGAGCAGTTCTTC. Its translation is CSEGTGDVNEQFF.

V usage is TRBV6-6 and J usage is TRBJ1-2, with 12 bases fitting TRBD1. CDR3 size: 14 residues. From germline, CDR1 is MNHNY and CDR2 SVGAGI (reference sequence). After removal of 4 bases from V and 6 bases from J, the junction contained 3 bases not matched to a gene. CDR3 coding DNA: TGTGCCAGCAGTTCGGGACAGGGGGCGGATGGCTACACCTTC. Its protein product is CASSSGQGADGYTF.

The rearrangement uses TRBV5-1 and TRBJ2-7, with D perhaps TRBD1 (5 bases). The germline V and J ends were trimmed by 0 bases and 4 bases, with 14 bases remaining between them. This CDR3 is built from 15 residues. Germline CDR1 SGHRS, CDR2 YFSETQ. CDR3 DNA: TGCGCCAGCAGCTTGGGGTCAGGGAACTCGTACGAGCAGTACTTC. Translation: CASSLGSGNSYEQYF.

J is TRBJ2-7 and V is TRBV18, with D perhaps TRBD1 (6 bases). This CDR3 contains 15 residues. With 4 bases removed from V and 3 bases from J, the gap between germline ends came to 16 bases. The germline V gene has CDR1 KGHSH and CDR2 LQKENI. The CDR3 region is CASSRGGSINYEQYF. The DNA of the CDR3 is TGTGCCAGCTCACGAGGGGGATCAATAAACTACGAGCAGTACTTC.

The chain links TRBV4-1 to TRBJ2-3; D uncertain. Trimming removed 5 bases from V and 2 bases from J, with 17 bases in between. Germline V CDR1 and CDR2: MGHRA, YSYEKL. The CDR3 extends over 16 amino acids. CDR3 region: CASSSPGSSFTDTQYF. The CDR3 bases are TGCGCCAGCAGCTCCCCTGGCTCGTCTTTCACAGATACGCAGTATTTT.

CDR3 coding DNA: TGTGCCAGCAGCCCTTTTAGCGGGAGCGGCAGTGAGCAGTTCTTC. Translation gives CASSPFSGSGSEQFF. The V call is TRBV7-8, the J call TRBJ2-1; 9 bases line up with TRBD2. In germline, CDR1 is SGHVS, CDR2 FQNEAQ. V was clipped by 5 bases and J by 9 bases; unmatched bases: 11. The CDR3 has 15 amino acids.

The gene calls are TRBV28 and TRBJ1-1, with 9 bases fitting TRBD1. Germline CDR1 and CDR2: MDHEN and SYDVKM. After removal of 6 bases from V and 0 bases from J, the junction contained 8 bases not matched to a gene. The CDR3 sequence is 16 residues long. This chain's CDR3 is CASRYRGLTMNTEAFF. The CDR3 nucleotides read TGTGCCAGCAGATACAGGGGGCTCACAATGAACACTGAAGCTTTCTTT.

The rearrangement uses TRBV18 and TRBJ1-5; tentatively, D is TRBD1 (5 bases). Germline V gene data show CDR1 as KGHSH and CDR2 as LQKENI. Trimming shortened V by 6 bases and J by 2 bases, and 11 bases separated the two germline ends. CDR3 size: 14 residues. As DNA, the CDR3 is TGTGCCAGCTCCCAGGGCCTAGGCAATCAGCCCCAGCATTTT. Protein product: CASSQGLGNQPQHF.

V gene TRBV6-5 combines with J gene TRBJ1-4; TRBD1 is a possible D gene (5 bases). The germline V gene encodes CDR1 MNHEY and CDR2 SVGAGI. Deletions cut 7 bases from V and 7 bases from J, with 19 bases between. There are 15 residues in the CDR3. The CDR3 nucleotides read TGTGCCAGCAAAATGACGGGGGTGTATTCTGAAAAACTGTTTTTT. Translating it yields CASKMTGVYSEKLFF.

The rearrangement joins TRBV29-1 to TRBJ2-2; TRBD1 agrees at 8 bases. CDR3 length: 13 amino acids. Looked up from germline, CDR1 is SQVTM and CDR2 is ANQGSEA. Trimming at V came to 3 bases and at J to 3 bases, leaving 0 bases not matched to a gene. In nucleotides, the CDR3 is TGCAGCGTTGACAGGGGGCACACCGGGGAGCTGTTTTTT. Encoded protein: CSVDRGHTGELFF.

CDR3: CASSAGLAGVGEQYF. The DNA of the CDR3 is TGCGCCAGCAGTGCGGGACTAGCGGGAGTAGGCGAGCAGTACTTC. The chain uses TRBV10-2 and TRBJ2-7; 14 bases are a match to TRBD2. Trimming cost V 4 bases and J 6 bases; bases outside gene matches: 5. Germline V lookup: CDR1 WSHSY, CDR2 SAAADI. This CDR3 has 15 amino acids.

The chain combines TRBV6-4 with TRBJ2-2, with TRBD1 matching over 10 bases. CDR1 MRHNA and CDR2 SNTAGT come from the germline V gene. V shed 8 bases and J 7 bases; nucleotides not matched to a gene: 13. This CDR3 region has 16 residues. The CDR3 is CASGEAGQGGVGELFF. In nucleotides, the CDR3 is TGTGCCAGCGGAGAAGCAGGACAGGGGGGGGTCGGGGAGCTGTTTTTT.

CDR3 loop: CASSLYGQEGNEQYF. The CDR3 coding sequence is TGCGCCAGCAGCTTATATGGGCAGGAAGGCAACGAGCAGTACTTC. The chain is built from TRBV5-1 and TRBJ2-7, with D hard to call. Per germline, CDR1 SGHRS and CDR2 YFSETQ. This CDR3 spans 15 amino acids. Trimming cost V 2 bases and J 5 bases, with 17 bases left between them.

This clone has a single count. J is TRBJ2-5 and V is TRBV25-1, with D possibly matching TRBD2 (6 bases). Germline CDR1 reads MGHDK; CDR2 reads SYGVNS. V lost 5 bases and J lost 5, with 15 bases in between. The CDR3 sequence is 14 residues long. The CDR3 loop is CASSSSGTSETQYF. In nucleotides, the CDR3 is TGTGCCAGCAGTAGTTCTGGGACTTCGGAGACCCAGTACTTC.

The chain is built from TRBV7-3 and TRBJ1-3, with D possibly TRBD1 on 5 matching bases. Germline V gives CDR1 SGHTA, CDR2 FQGTGA. The V gene lost 5 bases and the J gene lost 2 bases, with 7 bases spanning the gap. The CDR3 contains 13 residues. The CDR3 region is CASSPRAGNTIYF. In DNA form, the CDR3 reads TGTGCCAGCAGCCCCAGGGCTGGAAACACCATATATTTT.

The chain combines TRBV15 with TRBJ2-2; D might be TRBD1 (5 bases). The CDR3 covers 14 residues. CDR1 is LNHNV and CDR2 is YYDKDF in the germline V gene (reference sequence). V lost 0 bases, J lost 4 bases, and 6 bases lay in between. This chain's CDR3 is CATSRDQGTGELFF. DNA for the CDR3: TGTGCCACCAGCAGAGATCAGGGCACCGGGGAGCTGTTTTTT. Supplemented by reference TRBV15 and TRBJ2-2, the full variable domain reads DAMVIQNPRYQVTQFGKPVTLSCSQTLNHNVMYWYQQKSSQAPKLLFHYYDKDFNNEADTPDNFQSRRPNTSFCFLDIRSPGLGDTAMYLCATSRDQGTGELFFGEGSRLTVL.

The CDR3 here is CASKPSPNTGELFF. The CDR3 DNA reads as TGCGCCAGCAAGCCTAGCCCGAACACCGGGGAGCTGTTTTTT. J is TRBJ2-2 and V is TRBV10-1; TRBD2 might be the D (5 bases). CDR3 size: 14 residues. Germline CDR1 is WNHNN and CDR2 is SYGVQD (reference sequence). V was trimmed by 7 bases and J by 0 bases, leaving 9 bases between them.

This rearrangement joins TRBV19 to TRBJ2-2; D unclear. Germline V gene sequence: CDR1 LNHDA, CDR2 SQIVND (reference sequence). The CDR3 loop spans 16 amino acids. V lost 3 bases and J 0 bases, leaving 11 bases between the germline ends. CDR3 sequence: CASSMKQPANTGELFF. The CDR3 DNA reads TGTGCCAGTAGTATGAAACAGCCCGCGAACACCGGGGAGCTGTTTTTT.

This clone occurred a few times. This sequence joins TRBV10-3 and TRBJ2-1, with D maybe TRBD2 (6 bases). V gave up 8 bases and J gave up 9 bases, with 17 bases separating them. Germline V gene sequence: CDR1 ENHRY, CDR2 SYGVKD. The CDR3 runs to 13 residues. The CDR3 DNA follows: TGTGCCATCGGAGGGGCTGGGCGTACTGAGCAGTTCTTC. Translation: CAIGGAGRTEQFF.